The clone carrying this T cell receptor beta chain was observed a few times. The CDR3 sequence is 14 residues long. Germline V lookup: CDR1 SNHLY, CDR2 FYNNEI. Germline trimming cut 7 bases from V and 2 bases from J; bases unmatched to any gene: 2. The data derive from a study of blood T cell repertoires in COVID-19. The overall study: Specimens from acute and convalescent COVID-19 originated in the United States, Italy and Spain. In each case, the material was cDNA or gDNA derived from T cells, B-cell-depleted T cells, or PBMCs.

As originally analysed: Counts of nucleated cells, estimated from reference gene primer amplification, were obtained. Clones were read by immunoSEQ multiplex PCR, and TCRdb kept only the in-frame ones, dropping some. Clonal size and the V and J genes are those of that table, whereas D and trimming came from the DNA. In the table there are roughly 59,000 clones, less than 80% of which are singletons. The specimen sequenced was peripheral blood. This TCR came from a human donor in a cohort sampled during active COVID-19. The chain links TRBV2 to TRBJ1-2; TRBD1 matches 12 bases. The CDR3 DNA reads TGTGCCAGCATTGGGACAGGGGGCAACTATGGCTACACCTTC. Its protein is CASIGTGGNYGYTF.